Listed below are T cell receptor beta chains from one sample, sequenced in a study of vaccination effects on CD4 cells after COVID-19. No antigen has been identified for these receptors. Some clones are missing from TCRdb's copy, which holds only in-frame ones; the method was immunoSEQ multiplex PCR. The table includes 75,000 or so clones, 77% detected once. Sequenced material: CD4+ T cells from PBMCs cultured with HCoV-OC43 spike peptides, taken after COVID-19 vaccination. The receptors were gathered from a human donor who received a COVID-19 vaccine. Both conserved end residues are part of each CDR3. A D gene is named only where the DNA matches it firmly. Clone size appears in some rows only: once, few, many, or a class for an expanded clone.

V	D	length	J	size	CDR3	DNA
TRBV5-1	TRBD1	15	TRBJ1-6	NA	CASSFGQVDYSPLHF	TGCGCCAGCAGCTTTGGACAGGTGGACTATTCACCCCTCCACTTT
TRBV6-5	NA	15	TRBJ2-1	NA	CASSYKRTGRNEQFF	TGTGCCAGCAGTTACAAGAGAACAGGGAGGAATGAGCAGTTCTTC
TRBV30	NA	13	TRBJ1-1	NA	CAGARQGYTEAFF	TGTGCTGGGGCCCGGCAGGGGTACACTGAAGCTTTCTTT
TRBV5-1	TRBD2	20	TRBJ2-5	NA	CASSPLKRLAGGQYQETQYF	TGCGCCAGCAGCCCCCTGAAGAGACTAGCGGGGGGCCAGTACCAAGAGACCCAGTACTTC
TRBV5-5	TRBD1	17	TRBJ1-3	once	CASSLTLQGANGNTIYF	TGTGCCAGCAGCCTAACCCTACAGGGGGCGAATGGAAACACCATATATTTT
TRBV7-3	TRBD1	13	TRBJ1-2	NA	CASSPQGAGGYTF	TGTGCCAGCAGCCCTCAGGGGGCAGGCGGCTACACCTTC
TRBV19	NA	14	TRBJ1-2	NA	CASSIGAGNYGYTF	TGTGCCAGTAGTATAGGAGCGGGAAACTATGGCTACACCTTC
TRBV18	TRBD2	14	TRBJ2-3	NA	CASSRAGRTDTQYF	TGTGCCAGCTCCCGAGCGGGGAGGACAGATACGCAGTATTTT
TRBV6-1	NA	16	TRBJ1-2	NA	CASSEVVRPTNYGYTF	TGTGCCAGCAGTGAAGTAGTCCGGCCCACTAACTATGGCTACACCTTC
TRBV29-1	NA	14	TRBJ1-2	NA	CSVGAGMARYGYTF	TGCAGCGTTGGAGCAGGGATGGCCAGGTATGGCTACACCTTC
TRBV6-5	NA	14	TRBJ1-1	NA	CASSYATAFPEAFF	TGTGCCAGCAGTTACGCGACAGCATTCCCTGAAGCTTTCTTT
TRBV5-1	NA	12	TRBJ1-1	NA	CASNRGGTEAFF	TGCGCCAGCAATCGGGGAGGCACTGAAGCTTTCTTT
TRBV6-1	TRBD1	15	TRBJ1-6	NA	CASSDEGTGWPPLHF	TGTGCCAGCAGTGATGAGGGGACAGGGTGGCCACCCCTCCACTTT
TRBV4-1	TRBD1	16	TRBJ1-1	NA	CASSQGTGRRGTEAFF	TGCGCCAGCAGCCAAGGGACAGGGAGACGGGGCACTGAAGCTTTCTTT
TRBV19	TRBD1	14	TRBJ1-2	NA	CASRGQGKTYGYTF	TGTGCCAGTAGGGGACAGGGGAAGACCTATGGCTACACCTTC
TRBV28	NA	14	TRBJ1-5	few	CASSLGGSNQPQHF	TGTGCCAGCAGTTTAGGGGGAAGCAATCAGCCCCAGCATTTT
TRBV14	NA	15	TRBJ2-2	few	CASSQARGSGRELFF	TGTGCCAGCAGCCAAGCGCGAGGTTCTGGCAGGGAGCTGTTTTTT
TRBV30	TRBD1	14	TRBJ2-1	NA	CAGNGQGVGNEQFF	TGTGCCGGGAACGGACAGGGGGTAGGCAATGAGCAGTTCTTC
TRBV6-6	NA	13	TRBJ1-2	once	CASSWGAGDGYTF	TGTGCCAGCAGTTGGGGGGCAGGAGACGGCTACACCTTC
TRBV19	NA	17	TRBJ2-3	NA	CASSSTGSTTYTDTQYF	TGTGCCAGTAGTTCTACAGGGTCCACAACCTACACAGATACGCAGTATTTT
TRBV18	NA	15	TRBJ1-1	NA	CASSPDSFMNTEAFF	TGTGCCAGCTCACCGGACAGCTTCATGAACACTGAAGCTTTCTTT
TRBV5-1	NA	14	TRBJ2-5	NA	CASSLMTPGETQYF	TGCGCCAGCAGCTTGATGACCCCCGGGGAGACCCAGTACTTC
TRBV2	TRBD1	15	TRBJ2-1	NA	CASSEAPGGHNEQFF	TGTGCCAGCAGTGAAGCCCCAGGGGGTCACAATGAGCAGTTCTTC
TRBV2	NA	14	TRBJ1-1	few	CASSWGGGNTEAFF	TGTGCCAGCAGTTGGGGGGGCGGGAACACTGAAGCTTTCTTT
TRBV7-8	NA	15	TRBJ1-2	NA	CASSLGVGGHYGYTF	TGTGCCAGCAGCTTAGGTGTAGGGGGGCATTATGGCTACACCTTC
TRBV5-1	NA	13	TRBJ1-1	NA	CASSSHSGTEAFF	TGCGCCAGCAGCTCGCATAGCGGCACTGAAGCTTTCTTT
TRBV19	NA	14	TRBJ1-6	NA	CASSIRVYNSPLHF	TGTGCCAGTAGTATAAGAGTGTATAATTCACCCCTCCACTTT
TRBV7-9	NA	15	TRBJ1-6	few	CASSLAGTPNSPLHF	TGTGCCAGCAGCTTAGCGGGTACACCTAATTCACCCCTCCACTTT
TRBV6-5	NA	13	TRBJ2-3	few	CASRTPSTDTQYF	TGTGCCAGCAGAACGCCCTCCACAGATACGCAGTATTTT
TRBV3-1/TRBV3-2	NA	15	TRBJ1-2	once	CASSQTDEYSNGYTF	TGTGCCAGCAGCCAAACCGATGAGTATAGTAATGGCTACACCTTC
TRBV9	NA	15	TRBJ1-6	few	CASSVAAVGYSPLHF	TGTGCCAGCAGCGTAGCTGCGGTCGGGTACTCACCCCTCCACTTT
TRBV6-5	TRBD1	15	TRBJ2-5	once	CASSRQDRGQETQYF	TGTGCCAGCAGCAGGCAGGACAGGGGGCAGGAGACCCAGTACTTC
TRBV7-2	NA	13	TRBJ1-1	few	CASSYVQNTEAFF	TGTGCCAGCAGCTACGTACAGAACACTGAAGCTTTCTTT
TRBV7-8	TRBD1	14	TRBJ1-4	NA	CASSSAGTAEKLFF	TGTGCCAGCAGCTCGGCCGGGACAGCCGAAAAACTGTTTTTT
TRBV6-2/TRBV6-3	TRBD1	16	TRBJ1-5	NA	CASGPHGTGGNQPQHF	TGTGCCAGCGGCCCGCACGGGACAGGGGGCAATCAGCCCCAGCATTTT
TRBV2	TRBD2	15	TRBJ2-2	NA	CASSESGGNTGELFF	TGTGCCAGCAGTGAGTCGGGGGGGAACACCGGGGAGCTGTTTTTT
TRBV6-4	TRBD2	15	TRBJ2-3	NA	CASSLTSGSTDTQYF	TGTGCCAGCAGTCTGACTAGCGGAAGCACAGATACGCAGTATTTT
TRBV15	NA	15	TRBJ2-5	NA	CATSGDPGNQETQYF	TGTGCCACCAGCGGCGACCCCGGGAACCAAGAGACCCAGTACTTC
TRBV7-2	NA	12	TRBJ1-1	NA	CASSLSGQEAFF	TGTGCCAGCAGCTTATCGGGACAAGAAGCTTTCTTT
TRBV5-6	TRBD2	16	TRBJ2-1	NA	CASRNPGEGSYNEQFF	TGTGCCAGCAGAAATCCGGGGGAGGGCTCCTACAATGAGCAGTTCTTC
TRBV5-1	NA	16	TRBJ1-3	few	CASSPMNQGSGNTIYF	TGCGCCAGCAGCCCGATGAATCAGGGGTCTGGAAACACCATATATTTT
TRBV19	NA	13	TRBJ1-1	NA	CASSVQVNTEAFF	TGTGCCAGTAGTGTACAGGTTAACACTGAAGCTTTCTTT
TRBV10-3	NA	12	TRBJ1-4	NA	CAISEPNEKLFF	TGTGCCATCAGTGAGCCCAATGAAAAACTGTTTTTT
TRBV5-1	TRBD1	14	TRBJ2-5	NA	CASSSRDSQETQYF	TGCGCCAGCAGCTCCCGGGACAGCCAAGAGACCCAGTACTTC
TRBV27	NA	14	TRBJ1-1	medium-sized	CASSLGGMNTEAFF	TGTGCCAGCAGTTTAGGCGGAATGAACACTGAAGCTTTCTTT
TRBV5-1	TRBD1	14	TRBJ2-5	once	CASSLYRGLETQYF	TGCGCCAGCAGCTTATACAGGGGTTTGGAGACCCAGTACTTC
TRBV2	NA	14	TRBJ2-5	NA	CASPGQDETGTQYF	TGTGCCAGCCCCGGCCAGGACGAGACCGGGACCCAGTACTTC
TRBV19	TRBD1	15	TRBJ1-5	NA	CATHAGTDRNQPQHF	TGTGCCACCCACGCGGGGACAGACCGTAATCAGCCCCAGCATTTT
TRBV19	TRBD1	14	TRBJ1-6	few	CASSITGGNSPLHF	TGTGCCAGTAGTATTACAGGGGGAAATTCACCCCTCCACTTT
TRBV6-5	TRBD1	15	TRBJ1-5	NA	CASMARGLSNQPQHF	TGTGCCAGCATGGCCAGGGGGCTTTCCAATCAGCCCCAGCATTTT
TRBV5-4	NA	13	TRBJ1-1	NA	CASSGRGGTEAFF	TGTGCCAGCAGCGGTCGTGGGGGGACTGAAGCTTTCTTT
TRBV2	NA	14	TRBJ2-2	NA	CASSVQGGTGELFF	TGTGCCAGCAGTGTACAGGGAGGCACCGGGGAGCTGTTTTTT
TRBV6-2/TRBV6-3	NA	14	TRBJ1-1	NA	CASNPNRVNTEAFF	TGTGCCAGCAACCCCAACAGGGTCAACACTGAAGCTTTCTTT
TRBV6-1	TRBD1	17	TRBJ1-6	NA	CASSEEKTGLGNSPLHF	TGTGCCAGCAGTGAGGAGAAGACAGGGTTGGGCAATTCACCCCTCCACTTT
TRBV4-1	TRBD2	17	TRBJ2-6	NA	CASSRGGIVSGANVLTF	TGCGCCAGCAGCCGGGGGGGAATCGTATCTGGGGCCAACGTCCTGACTTTC
TRBV6-6	NA	14	TRBJ2-5	NA	CASSAPPGGGTQYF	TGTGCCAGCAGTGCCCCGCCCGGAGGGGGGACCCAGTACTTC
TRBV19	NA	15	TRBJ2-6	NA	CATGGENSGANVLTF	TGTGCCACCGGAGGGGAAAACTCTGGGGCCAACGTCCTGACTTTC
TRBV6-2/TRBV6-3	NA	15	TRBJ2-6	NA	CASSPGGSGANVLTF	TGTGCCAGCAGTCCCGGGGGCTCTGGGGCCAACGTCCTGACTTTC
TRBV24-1	TRBD1	19	TRBJ2-6	NA	CATSDPPGTGSLRANVLTF	TGTGCCACCAGTGACCCCCCCGGGACAGGGAGTCTTAGGGCCAACGTCCTGACTTTC
TRBV6-5	NA	12	TRBJ2-2	NA	CASSRDGGELFF	TGTGCCAGCTCAAGGGATGGCGGGGAGCTGTTTTTT